The 4 T cell receptor beta chains given below trace back to one sample, sequenced in a study of early T cells in non-severe SARS-CoV-2 infection. TCRdb reprocessed the 5' RACE reads via MiXCR and lists one record per CDR3 protein. There are 70,000 to 85,000 distinct CDR3 sequences in the sample; over 10% occur only once, and over 2.5% lies in the top ten. The sample consisted of whole blood. The origin of the receptors is an adult who was a healthcare worker with PCR-confirmed SARS-CoV-2 infection or an uninfected control (not recorded which).

With regard to this clonotype: This may be a read error: a much more frequent sequence differs by one nucleotide. The CDR3 bases are TGTGCCAGCAGTCCTAGTACCGGGACAGCCAAAAACATTGAGTACTTC. Amino acid sequence: CASSPSTGTAKNIEYF. V usage is TRBV27 and J usage is TRBJ2-4; 7 bases align to TRBD1. Germline CDR1 and CDR2: MNHEY and SMNVEV (reference sequence). The CDR3 runs 16 residues.

This clonotype has at least ten counts. V usage is TRBV10-3 and J usage is TRBJ2-1; D perhaps matches TRBD1 (6 bases). This CDR3 contains 12 residues. V dropped 9 bases and J dropped 5 bases, with 11 bases sitting between them. Germline V gene lookup returns CDR1 ENHRY and CDR2 SYGVKD. The CDR3 DNA is TGTGCCATACCGACAGGCAACAATGAGCAGTTCTTC. Residues: CAIPTGNNEQFF.

A few counts support this clonotype. This chain joins TRBV5-6 and TRBJ2-6; TRBD1 is a possible D gene (6 bases). The CDR3 covers 18 residues. Germline V gene data show CDR1 as SGHDT and CDR2 as YYEEEE. The germline V and J ends were trimmed by 1 base and 1 base, with 15 bases remaining between them. The CDR3 sequence is CASSLYTGHPSGANVLTF. CDR3 DNA: TGTGCCAGCAGCTTGTATACAGGGCATCCTTCTGGGGCCAACGTCCTGACTTTC.

This clonotype was found a few times. The V gene is TRBV20-1, the J gene TRBJ2-3; D is ambiguous. CDR3 length equals 12 residues. Germline V gene sequence: CDR1 DFQATT, CDR2 SNEGSKA (reference sequence). Trimming removed 6 bases at V and 3 bases at J, with 10 bases between. CDR3 DNA sequence: TGCAGTGCCAGCCCTAGGACAGATACGCAGTATTTT. It encodes CSASPRTDTQYF.